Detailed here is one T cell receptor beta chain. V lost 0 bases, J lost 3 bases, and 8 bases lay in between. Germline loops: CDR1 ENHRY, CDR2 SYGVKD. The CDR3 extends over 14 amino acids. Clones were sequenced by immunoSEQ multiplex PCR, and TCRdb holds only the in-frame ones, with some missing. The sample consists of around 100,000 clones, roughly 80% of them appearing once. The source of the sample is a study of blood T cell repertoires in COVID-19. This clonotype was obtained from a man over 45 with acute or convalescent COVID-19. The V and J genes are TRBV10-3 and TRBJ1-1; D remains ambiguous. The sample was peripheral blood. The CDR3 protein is CAISESGRDTEAFF. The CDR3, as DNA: TGTGCCATCAGTGAGTCTGGGAGGGACACTGAAGCTTTCTTT.